Many counts were recorded for the clone carrying this T cell receptor (beta chain). No antigen is known for it. RNA transcripts provided the source from which TCR beta CDR3 regions were amplified. A first-round RT-PCR of the TCR CDR3 used the HTBI primer set. TCRdb redid the calling of the multiplex PCR reads with MiXCR, one entry per CDR3 protein. The sample lists around 260,000 distinct CDR3 sequences, less than 30% occurring once. The data originate from a study of T cells in Graves' hyperthyroidism and ophthalmopathy. Whole-study results and caveats: Blood also contained most expanded thyroid clonotypes above 0.001.

The V gene lost 4 bases and the J gene lost 3 bases, with 13 bases spanning the gap. Germline loops: CDR1 SGHAT, CDR2 FQNNGV. This CDR3 contains 14 residues. The receptor was derived from a man aged 35-49 years with Graves' hyperthyroidism that later progressed to Graves' ophthalmopathy. The sequenced sample was blood. This chain joins TRBV11-2 and TRBJ2-7; D is ambiguous. This CDR3 is CASSSQSNRYEQYF. The CDR3 bases are TGTGCCAGCAGCTCCCAGTCTAATCGCTACGAGCAGTACTTC.